This T cell receptor beta chain derives from a study of T cell repertoires in cytomegalovirus infection. Looking at the study overall: Both CMV infection and a matching HLA type were indicated by public TCR beta signatures.

TCRdb re-derived calls from the reads in MiXCR, one entry per CDR3 protein. The sample includes approximately 990,000 distinct CDR3 sequences, roughly 31% of them seen just once. Study observations and caveats: Cumulative frequency (of public TCR beta family members) identified carriers of CMV plus the relevant HLA.

As for this clonotype: Its antigen remains unknown.

Per the germline V gene, CDR1 is LNHDA and CDR2 is SQIVND (reference sequence). The length of the CDR3 is 15 residues. V was shortened by 6 bases and J by 5 bases, with 18 bases between the two germline ends. The clonotype originates from a human donor in good health (CMV status not recorded). Some clones in this sample may be carry-over from other donors' samples. This specimen consisted of cultured CD8+ T cells from PBMCs, obtained from culture after CMV antigen stimulation. The chain joins TRBV19 to TRBJ2-3; D gene ambiguous. The CDR3 DNA is TGTGCCAGTAGCCCCCGGGCCGAGAGATTAGATACGCAGTATTTT. Its protein product is CASSPRAERLDTQYF.